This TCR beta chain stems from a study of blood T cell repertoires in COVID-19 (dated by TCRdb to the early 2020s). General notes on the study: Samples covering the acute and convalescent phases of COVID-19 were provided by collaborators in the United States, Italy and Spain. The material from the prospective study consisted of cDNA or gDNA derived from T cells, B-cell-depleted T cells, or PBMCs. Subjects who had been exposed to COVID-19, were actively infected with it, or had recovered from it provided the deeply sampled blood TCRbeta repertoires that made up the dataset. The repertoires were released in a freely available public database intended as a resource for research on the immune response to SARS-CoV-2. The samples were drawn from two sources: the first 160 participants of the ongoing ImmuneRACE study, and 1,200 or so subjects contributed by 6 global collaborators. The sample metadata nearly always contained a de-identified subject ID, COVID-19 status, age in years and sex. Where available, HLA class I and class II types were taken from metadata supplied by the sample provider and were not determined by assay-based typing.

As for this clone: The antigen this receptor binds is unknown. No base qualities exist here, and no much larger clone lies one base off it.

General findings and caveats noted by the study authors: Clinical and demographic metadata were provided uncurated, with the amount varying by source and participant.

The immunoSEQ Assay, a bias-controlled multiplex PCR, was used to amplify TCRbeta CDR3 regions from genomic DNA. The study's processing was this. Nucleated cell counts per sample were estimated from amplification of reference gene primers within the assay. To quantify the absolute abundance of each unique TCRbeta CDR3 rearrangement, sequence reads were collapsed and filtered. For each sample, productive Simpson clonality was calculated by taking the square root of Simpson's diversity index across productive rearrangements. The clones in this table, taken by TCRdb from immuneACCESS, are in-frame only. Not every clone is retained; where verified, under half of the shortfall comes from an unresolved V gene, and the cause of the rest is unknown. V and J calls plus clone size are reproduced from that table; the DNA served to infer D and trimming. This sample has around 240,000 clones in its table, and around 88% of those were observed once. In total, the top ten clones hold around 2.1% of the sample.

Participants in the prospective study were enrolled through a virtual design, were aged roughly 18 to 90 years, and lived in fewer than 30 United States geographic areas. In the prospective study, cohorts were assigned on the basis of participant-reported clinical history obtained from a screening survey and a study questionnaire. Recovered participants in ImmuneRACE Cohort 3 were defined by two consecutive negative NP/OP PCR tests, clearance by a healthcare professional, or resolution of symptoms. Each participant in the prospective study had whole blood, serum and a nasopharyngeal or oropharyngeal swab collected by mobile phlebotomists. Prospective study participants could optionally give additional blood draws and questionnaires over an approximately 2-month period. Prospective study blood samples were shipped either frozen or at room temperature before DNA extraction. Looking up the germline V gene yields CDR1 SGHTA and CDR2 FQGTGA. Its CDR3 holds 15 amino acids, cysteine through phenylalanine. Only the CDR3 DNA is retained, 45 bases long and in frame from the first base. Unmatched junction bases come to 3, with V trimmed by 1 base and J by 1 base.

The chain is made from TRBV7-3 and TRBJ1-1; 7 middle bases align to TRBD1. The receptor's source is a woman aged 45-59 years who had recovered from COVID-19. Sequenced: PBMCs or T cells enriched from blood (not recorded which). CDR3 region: CASSLMGQKNTEAFF. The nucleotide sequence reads TGTGCCAGCAGCTTAATGGGACAGAAGAACACTGAAGCTTTCTTT. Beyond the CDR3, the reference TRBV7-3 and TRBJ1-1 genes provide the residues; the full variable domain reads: GAGVSQTPSNKVTEKGKYVELRCDPISGHTALYWYRQSLGQGPEFLIYFQGTGAADDSGLPNDRFFAVRPEGSVSTLKIQRTERGDSAVYLCASSLMGQKNTEAFFGQGTRLTVV.